A single sample gave rise to the 17 T cell receptor beta chains below, sequenced in a study of T cells after yellow fever vaccination. TCRdb analysed the 5' RACE reads with MiXCR anew, one entry per CDR3 protein. Among 200,000 to 300,000 distinct CDR3 sequences listed, more than 6.5% were seen once. This specimen was CD4+ T cells sorted from PBMCs, taken on the day of the yellow fever booster vaccination. All receptors derive from a man aged 25-45 years who received the YFV17D yellow fever vaccine.

This clonotype has a handful of counts. The chain joins TRBV18 to TRBJ2-5; 7 bases line up with TRBD1. V gave up 4 bases and J gave up 3 bases; unmatched junction bases: 5. This CDR3 is built from 14 residues. The V gene's germline CDR1 is KGHSH and CDR2 LQKENI. This chain's CDR3 is CASSQGTVEETQYF. In DNA form, the CDR3 reads TGTGCCAGCTCACAGGGGACAGTAGAAGAGACCCAGTACTTC.

This chain joins TRBV6-1 and TRBJ2-1, with D uncertain. CDR1 is MNHNS and CDR2 is SASEGT in the germline V gene. The CDR3 is 15 amino acids. V lost 6 bases and J 2 bases, leaving 14 bases between the germline ends. CDR3 residues: CASRVRVDPYNEQFF. The CDR3, as DNA: TGTGCCAGCAGGGTTAGAGTGGACCCCTACAATGAGCAGTTCTTC.

This clonotype was picked up a small number of times. This chain joins TRBV6-1 and TRBJ2-7; tentatively, D is TRBD2 (5 bases). The length of the CDR3 is 14 residues. Trimming cost V 5 bases and J 0 bases, with 11 bases left between them. The germline CDR1 and CDR2 sequences are MNHNS and SASEGT. As DNA, the CDR3 is TGTGCCAGCAGTCGAGGGCCACCCTCCTACGAGCAGTACTTC. It encodes CASSRGPPSYEQYF.

This clonotype occurred many times. V is TRBV15 and J is TRBJ2-6, with D uncertain. This CDR3 region has 14 residues. Trimming took 4 bases from V and 1 from J, leaving 5 bases between them. The germline V gene has CDR1 LNHNV and CDR2 YYDKDF (reference sequence). The CDR3 reads CATSIVSGANVLTF. DNA for the CDR3: TGTGCCACCAGCATCGTTTCTGGGGCCAACGTCCTGACTTTC.

This clonotype came up many times. This rearrangement joins TRBV5-1 to TRBJ2-2; D is unresolved. The V end was cut by 1 base, the J end by 0 bases, with 7 bases between. Per the germline V gene, CDR1 is SGHRS and CDR2 is YFSETQ. The CDR3 length is 15 residues. The CDR3 loop is CASSLQIPNTGELFF. The CDR3 bases are TGCGCCAGCAGCTTGCAAATTCCGAACACCGGGGAGCTGTTTTTT.

This clonotype was observed a handful of times. V and J are TRBV7-2 and TRBJ2-2; TRBD2 aligns across 7 bases. V was pared by 2 bases and J by 5 bases, with 5 bases of the junction left unmatched. The CDR3 extends over 15 amino acids. Per the germline V gene, CDR1 is SGHTA and CDR2 is FQGNSA. For the CDR3, the DNA is TGTGCCAGCAGCTTATCGAATAGCGGGACCGGGGAGCTGTTTTTT. Encoded protein: CASSLSNSGTGELFF.

This clonotype was detected ten times or more. The rearrangement links TRBV30 to TRBJ1-1; D is perhaps TRBD1 (5 bases). V lost 3 bases and J 6 bases, leaving 8 bases between the germline ends. This CDR3 is built from 11 residues. Germline-derived CDR1 and CDR2 are GTSNPN and SVGIG (reference sequence). CDR3 nucleotides: TGTGCCTGGAGGGGGGTGGCTGAAGCTTTCTTT. This gives the protein CAWRGVAEAFF.

The genes are TRBV20-1 and TRBJ2-1; 8 bases match TRBD1. CDR1 and CDR2 from the germline V gene are DFQATT and SNEGSKA (reference sequence). The V gene end was trimmed by 5 bases and the J gene end by 1 base; junction bases not matched to a gene: 4. The CDR3 spans 14 residues. The CDR3: CSASQGASYNEQFF. For the CDR3, the DNA is TGCAGTGCTTCCCAGGGGGCATCCTACAATGAGCAGTTCTTC.

This clonotype was seen repeatedly, ten times or more. The chain joins TRBV5-1 to TRBJ2-3, with D hard to call. The CDR3 sequence is 16 residues long. Germline assignment: CDR1 SGHRS and CDR2 YFSETQ. Deletions cut 0 bases from V and 3 bases from J, with 14 bases between. The CDR3 protein is CASSLAQRSVTDTQYF. In DNA, the CDR3 is TGCGCCAGCAGCTTGGCCCAGCGTTCGGTTACAGATACGCAGTATTTT.

The CDR3 DNA follows: TGTGCCAGCAGTCACAGGGAGGCCCTATCTAACTCCTACAATGAGCAGTTCTTC. Residues: CASSHREALSNSYNEQFF. The gene calls are TRBV11-2 and TRBJ2-1; D possibly matches TRBD1 or TRBD2 (6 bases each). The germline V gene encodes CDR1 SGHAT and CDR2 FQNNGV. The V gene lost 6 bases and the J gene lost 0 bases, with 21 bases spanning the gap. The length of the CDR3 is 18 residues. Drawing the rest from reference TRBV11-2 and TRBJ2-1, the complete variable domain is EAGVAQSPRYKIIEKRQSVAFWCNPISGHATLYWYQQILGQGPKLLIQFQNNGVVDDSQLPKDRFSAERLKGVDSTLKIQPAKLEDSAVYLCASSHREALSNSYNEQFFGPGTRLTVL.

This clonotype turned up a few times. The chain uses TRBV27 and TRBJ1-1; possible D gene TRBD1, 6 bases. CDR3 length equals 11 residues. Between the trimmed V and J ends, which lost 7 bases and 9 bases, there was a span of 12 bases. Looked up from germline, CDR1 is MNHEY and CDR2 is SMNVEV (reference sequence). The CDR3 spells CASTKGGKAFF. The CDR3 DNA sequence: TGTGCCAGCACCAAGGGGGGGAAAGCTTTCTTT.

The gene calls are TRBV20-1 and TRBJ1-3; D perhaps matches TRBD1 (5 bases). This CDR3 has 16 amino acids. The V end lost 5 bases, the J end lost 0 bases, and 17 bases lay between the germline ends. CDR1 is DFQATT, CDR2 SNEGSKA, per germline (reference sequence). The CDR3 nucleotides are TGCAGTGCTGTACCTGAGGGACGCCTCTCTGGAAACACCATATATTTT. As protein: CSAVPEGRLSGNTIYF.

This clonotype was found many times. The chain has TRBV18 and TRBJ2-5, with TRBD1 as a possible D gene (5 bases). V was pared by 5 bases and J by 2 bases, with 9 bases between. Germline CDR1 is KGHSH and CDR2 is LQKENI. The CDR3 extends over 13 amino acids. The CDR3 region has the DNA TGTGCCAGCTCAACAGGACAACAAGAGACCCAGTACTTC. It translates to CASSTGQQETQYF.

Of note for this clonotype: A read error may produce the germline difference seen at one junction end. The V gene is TRBV5-6, the J gene TRBJ1-1; possibly TRBD1 for D (5 bases). The CDR3 sequence is 20 residues long. Germline loops: CDR1 SGHDT, CDR2 YYEEEE. The CDR3: CAISPGRRGRPRYMNTEAFF. The CDR3 DNA is TGTGCCATCAGCCCCGGACGCCGGGGCAGACCCAGGTATATGAACACTGAAGCTTTCTTT.

The chain links TRBV7-3 to TRBJ2-7; TRBD2 matches at 10 bases. This CDR3 is built from 14 residues. CDR1 SGHTA and CDR2 FQGTGA come from the germline V gene. The V segment lost 4 bases and the J segment 7 bases; nucleotides outside the gene matches: 7. The CDR3 here is CASSSLAGVGEQYF. In DNA, the CDR3 is TGTGCCAGCAGCTCCCTAGCGGGAGTCGGGGAGCAGTACTTC.

The rearrangement uses TRBV5-1 and TRBJ2-1; D is uncertain. V lost 3 bases and J 10 bases, leaving 14 bases between the germline ends. Germline V lookup: CDR1 SGHRS, CDR2 YFSETQ. CDR3 length equals 13 residues. As DNA, the CDR3 is TGCGCCAGCAGCTCCGTGGTAGACCGAGAGCAGTTCTTC. Protein: CASSSVVDREQFF.

This clonotype has a single count. One end of the junction does not line up with germline, which may come from a read error. The chain links TRBV12-3 or TRBV12-4 to TRBJ2-7, with TRBD2 matching 8 bases. This CDR3 is 19 amino acids long. The DNA for the CDR3 is TGTACCAGCAGTTTTATCGGCAGCGGGAGTGGTCCCTACGGTTACGAGCAGTACTTC. Translating gives CTSSFIGSGSGPYGYEQYF.